Reported below is one T cell receptor beta chain. Its recognized antigen is unknown. Base qualities are not at hand, and no much larger clone is one base apart. The receptor library was made with the immunoSEQ multiplex PCR assay. Under the source paper's analysis protocol: A statistical classification framework was built for diagnosing cytomegalovirus status from the catalog of TCR beta chain sequences. TCRdb re-hosts the immuneACCESS table, in-frame sequences only. Its copies lack some clones; in the studies checked, an unresolved V gene accounts for under half of them, and the cause for the rest is not known. V and J calls and clone size are given by that table; D and trimming were obtained from the DNA. This sample gives 100,000 to 150,000 clones in total; about nine tenths of them show up just once. The top ten clonotypes cover 1.5% to 2% of the sample. The sample belongs to a study of cytomegalovirus exposure and HLA in healthy donors (dated by TCRdb to 2016 to 2017). For context, the study as a whole: A later analysis indicated that the 90 to 150 validation repertoires were generated on the platform also employed for the approximately 700 repertoires of the first cohort. The study was designed to test whether signatures of past pathogen exposure could be identified by cataloging public T cell receptors. A separate validation cohort of 100 to 150 different subjects was used in addition to the approximately 610-subject first cohort. To predict cytomegalovirus infection status, the study brought together high-throughput TCR immunosequencing, statistical association of individual TCRs with disease status, and machine learning. Beyond this particular receptor, the publication reports: The authors suggested that the approach could potentially be generalized to other disease states and immunological phenotypes. A later analysis found that TCRs clustered in the first cohort also tended to co-occur in the approximately 120 validation repertoires, with approximately 94% of cluster scores above 0. In vitro tests confirmed that a few of the cytomegalovirus-associated TCR beta chains recognize cytomegalovirus antigens. The validation cohort had no HLA typing available for a later analysis, so co-occurrence within that cohort was assessed over all 110 or so repertoires. While some public TCRs were present in many individuals, most TCR sequences turned up only very rarely across donors. In both the original and validation cohorts, the classifier was reported to diagnose cytomegalovirus status with high specificity and sensitivity. In the study, about 150 TCR beta chains were listed as associated with cytomegalovirus.

Deletion took 7 bases off V and 4 bases off J, with a span of 21 bases between the germline ends. CDR1 is given as MNHEY and CDR2 as SMNVEV, both from the germline V gene (reference sequence). The CDR3 holds 16 amino acids from the cysteine to the phenylalanine. CDR3 DNA is the only sequence kept; it has 48 bases, read in frame from the first base. The donors belonged to the validation cohort of roughly 120 subjects, which was separate from the approximately 660-subject first cohort. The sequence derives from a man aged 18 to 30 in good health and CMV-seronegative. The sample was PBMCs. This chain joins TRBV27 to TRBJ2-3; the D gene is perhaps TRBD2, from 7 matching bases. The CDR3 loop reads CASKGGRGSGSDTQYF. In nucleotide form, the sequence is TGTGCCAGCAAAGGGGGGCGGGGGAGCGGGTCAGATACGCAGTATTTT.